This entry is about one T cell receptor (beta chain). Antigen specificity is unknown. The data derive from a study of beta chain features in type 1 diabetes. The wider study: Age and gender were similar between patients and healthy donors, as were cell yields.

V was pared by 1 base and J by 5 bases, with 7 bases of the junction left unmatched. Germline loops: CDR1 SGHRS, CDR2 YFSETQ. This CDR3 has 15 amino acids. Broader study findings: Among all four CD4+ subsets, Type 1 diabetes patients had TCRB CDR3s that were moderately but significantly shorter. It was among patients, rather than healthy donors, that naive, central memory and Treg TCRB repertoires appeared more similar. PCR could preferentially amplify shorter templates, alike in patients and controls.

Reverse transcription of all isolated RNA meant that expressed TCRB transcripts were sequenced. About a million reads per sample were averaged for stem cell-like memory samples. This table comes from immunoSEQ multiplex PCR, and its TCRdb copy is limited to in-frame clones, with some not included. The sample yields approximately 58,000 clones, 63% seen once. This chain connects TRBV5-1 to TRBJ1-1; TRBD1 matches 8 bases. Sequenced material: stem cell memory CD4+ T cells from blood. This receptor was taken from a woman aged 25-40 years with type 1 diabetes. The CDR3 DNA is TGCGCCAGCAGCTTGTCCACAGGGGGAGATACTGAAGCTTTCTTT. Protein product: CASSLSTGGDTEAFF.